The clone carrying this T cell receptor beta chain was detected only a few times. The antigen is not known. These data originate in a study of blood T cells in healthy people across ages. Sample-barcoded 5' priming and a J-beta primer mix drove a second PCR of 7 to 11 cycles. Tags on each cDNA molecule came from a template-switch adaptor with 12 random nucleotides. TCRdb independently ran MiXCR on the 5' RACE reads; one entry per CDR3 protein. The sample holds approximately 1,700,000 distinct CDR3 sequences, 35% to 50% seen once. Study-level points and caveats: One million T cells yielded diversity estimates that were considered underestimates.

Germline V lookup: CDR1 SQVTM, CDR2 ANQGSEA. This CDR3 has 17 residues. Losses at the gene ends were 6 bases for V and 5 bases for J; bases not matched to a gene: 17. Sample: blood. V usage is TRBV29-1 and J usage is TRBJ2-5, with 11 bases lining up with TRBD1. The clonotype comes from a human donor in good health. CDR3 in amino acids: CSVASRTGGRSGETQYF. The CDR3 region has the DNA TGCAGCGTGGCCTCCCGGACAGGGGGCCGAAGTGGGGAGACCCAGTACTTC.